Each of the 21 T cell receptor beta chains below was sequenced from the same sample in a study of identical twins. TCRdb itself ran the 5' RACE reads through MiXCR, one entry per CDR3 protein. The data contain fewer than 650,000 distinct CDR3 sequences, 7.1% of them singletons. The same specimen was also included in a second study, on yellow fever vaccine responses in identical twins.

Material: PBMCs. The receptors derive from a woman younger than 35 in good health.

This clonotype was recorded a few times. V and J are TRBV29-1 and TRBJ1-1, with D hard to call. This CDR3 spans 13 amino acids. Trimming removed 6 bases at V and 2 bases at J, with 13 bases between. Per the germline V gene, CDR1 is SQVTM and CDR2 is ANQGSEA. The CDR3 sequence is CSVLIRVNTEAFF. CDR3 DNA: TGCAGCGTCCTAATACGGGTTAACACTGAAGCTTTCTTT.

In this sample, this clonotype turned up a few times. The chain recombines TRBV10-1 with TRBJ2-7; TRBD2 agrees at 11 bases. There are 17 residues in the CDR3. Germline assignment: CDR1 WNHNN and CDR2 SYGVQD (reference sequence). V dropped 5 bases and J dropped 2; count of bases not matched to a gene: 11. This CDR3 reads CASSPGLAAGEAYEQYF. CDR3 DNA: TGCGCCAGCAGTCCGGGACTAGCGGCTGGGGAGGCCTACGAGCAGTACTTC.

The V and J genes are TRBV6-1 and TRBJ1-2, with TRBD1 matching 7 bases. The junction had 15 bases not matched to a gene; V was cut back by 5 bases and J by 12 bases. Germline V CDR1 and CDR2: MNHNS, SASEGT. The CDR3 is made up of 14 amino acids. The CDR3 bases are TGTGCCAGCAGTCCCGGCCCCGACAGGGATCGCAACACCTTC. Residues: CASSPGPDRDRNTF.

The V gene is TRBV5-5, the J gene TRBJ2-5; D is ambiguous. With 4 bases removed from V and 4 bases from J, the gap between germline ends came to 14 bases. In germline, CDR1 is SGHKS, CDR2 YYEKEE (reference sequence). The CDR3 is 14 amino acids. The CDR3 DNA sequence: TGTGCCAGCAGCAAACGAGTAGTGGGAGAGACCCAGTACTTC. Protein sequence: CASSKRVVGETQYF.

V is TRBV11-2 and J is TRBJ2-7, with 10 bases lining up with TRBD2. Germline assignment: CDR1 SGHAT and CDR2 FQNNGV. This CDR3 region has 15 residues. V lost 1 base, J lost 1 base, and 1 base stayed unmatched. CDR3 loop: CASSLVGLASYEQYF. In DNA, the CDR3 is TGTGCCAGCAGCTTAGTGGGACTAGCGTCCTACGAGCAGTACTTC. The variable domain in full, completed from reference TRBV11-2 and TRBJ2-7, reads EAGVAQSPRYKIIEKRQSVAFWCNPISGHATLYWYQQILGQGPKLLIQFQNNGVVDDSQLPKDRFSAERLKGVDSTLKIQPAKLEDSAVYLCASSLVGLASYEQYFGPGTRLTVT.

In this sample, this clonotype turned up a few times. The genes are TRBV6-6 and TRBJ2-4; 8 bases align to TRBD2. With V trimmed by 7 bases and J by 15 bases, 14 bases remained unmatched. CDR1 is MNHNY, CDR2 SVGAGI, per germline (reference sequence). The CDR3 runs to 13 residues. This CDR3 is CASKASGRPGWYF. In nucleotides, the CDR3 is TGTGCCAGCAAAGCTAGCGGGCGCCCCGGATGGTACTTC.

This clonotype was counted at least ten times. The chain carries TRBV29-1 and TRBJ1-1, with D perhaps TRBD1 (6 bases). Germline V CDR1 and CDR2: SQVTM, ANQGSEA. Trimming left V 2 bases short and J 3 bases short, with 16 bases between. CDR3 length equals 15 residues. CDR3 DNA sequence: TGCAGCGTTGAACGGGACATAGGGAGAGACACTGAAGCTTTCTTT. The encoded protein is CSVERDIGRDTEAFF.

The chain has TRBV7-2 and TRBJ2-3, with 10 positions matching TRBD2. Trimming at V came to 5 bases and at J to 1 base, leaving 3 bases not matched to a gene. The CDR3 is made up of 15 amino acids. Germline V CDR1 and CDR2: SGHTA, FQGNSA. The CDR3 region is CASSPSGSGTDTQYF. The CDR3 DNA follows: TGTGCCAGCAGCCCTAGCGGGAGCGGCACAGATACGCAGTATTTT.

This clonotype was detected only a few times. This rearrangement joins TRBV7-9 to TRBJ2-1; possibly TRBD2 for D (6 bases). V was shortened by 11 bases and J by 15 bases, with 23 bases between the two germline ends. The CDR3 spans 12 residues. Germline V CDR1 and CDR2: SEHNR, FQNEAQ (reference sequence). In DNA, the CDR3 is TGTGCCTCACGCCCCGCGGCCGGGGGTGGGTTCTTC. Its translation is CASRPAAGGGFF.

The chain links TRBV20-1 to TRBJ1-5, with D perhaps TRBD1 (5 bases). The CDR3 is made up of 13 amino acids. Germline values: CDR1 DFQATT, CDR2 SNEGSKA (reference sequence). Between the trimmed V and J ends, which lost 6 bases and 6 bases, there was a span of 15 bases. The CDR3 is CSAPDNQAQPQHF. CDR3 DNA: TGCAGTGCCCCGGACAACCAAGCTCAGCCCCAGCATTTT.

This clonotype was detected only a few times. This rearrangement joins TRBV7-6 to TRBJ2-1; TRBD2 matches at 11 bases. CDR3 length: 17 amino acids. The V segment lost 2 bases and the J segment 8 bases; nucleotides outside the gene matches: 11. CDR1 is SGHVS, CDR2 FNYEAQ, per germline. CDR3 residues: CASSLLFSGGAMDEQFF. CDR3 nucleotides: TGTGCCAGCAGCTTATTGTTTAGCGGGGGGGCCATGGATGAGCAGTTCTTC.

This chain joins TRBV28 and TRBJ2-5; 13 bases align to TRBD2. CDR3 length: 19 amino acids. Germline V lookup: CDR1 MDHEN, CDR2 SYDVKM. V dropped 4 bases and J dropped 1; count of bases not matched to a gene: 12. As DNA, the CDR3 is TGTGCCAGCAGTTCGAAAACCACTAGCGGGAGGGCCCTCCAAGAGACCCAGTACTTC. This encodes CASSSKTTSGRALQETQYF.

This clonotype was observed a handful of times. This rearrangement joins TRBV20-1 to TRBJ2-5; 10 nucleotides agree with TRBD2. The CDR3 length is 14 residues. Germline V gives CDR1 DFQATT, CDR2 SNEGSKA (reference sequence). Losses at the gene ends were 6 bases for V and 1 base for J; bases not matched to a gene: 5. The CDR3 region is CSATEREGQETQYF. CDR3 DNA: TGCAGTGCCACGGAGCGGGAGGGCCAAGAGACCCAGTACTTC.

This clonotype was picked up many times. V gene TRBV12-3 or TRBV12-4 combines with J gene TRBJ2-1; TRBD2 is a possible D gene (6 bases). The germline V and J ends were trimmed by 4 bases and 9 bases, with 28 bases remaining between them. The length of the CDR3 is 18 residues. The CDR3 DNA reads TGTGCCAGCAGTTCCGCTCGGGCGGGGCTCAAAGCCACGGGTGAGCAGTTCTTC. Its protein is CASSSARAGLKATGEQFF.

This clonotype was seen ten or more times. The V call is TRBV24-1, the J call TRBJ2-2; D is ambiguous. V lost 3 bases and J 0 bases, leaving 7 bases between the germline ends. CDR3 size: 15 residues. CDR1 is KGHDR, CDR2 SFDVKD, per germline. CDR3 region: CATSDGPANTGELFF. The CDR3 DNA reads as TGTGCCACCAGTGATGGACCGGCGAACACCGGGGAGCTGTTTTTT.

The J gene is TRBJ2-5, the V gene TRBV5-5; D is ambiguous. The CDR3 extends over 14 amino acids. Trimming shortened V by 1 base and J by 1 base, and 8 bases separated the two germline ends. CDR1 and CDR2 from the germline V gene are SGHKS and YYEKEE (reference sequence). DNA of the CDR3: TGTGCCAGCAGCTTGTTAGGGCCCCAAGAGACCCAGTACTTC. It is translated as CASSLLGPQETQYF.

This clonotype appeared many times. CDR3: CASSLSSYTGVTQYF. DNA of the CDR3: TGTGCCAGCAGTTTAAGTTCCTATACTGGTGTGACCCAGTACTTC. The J gene is TRBJ2-5, the V gene TRBV28; no clear D gene. The CDR3 has 15 amino acids. Trimming removed 2 bases from V and 7 bases from J, with 17 bases in between. Germline V gene lookup returns CDR1 MDHEN and CDR2 SYDVKM.

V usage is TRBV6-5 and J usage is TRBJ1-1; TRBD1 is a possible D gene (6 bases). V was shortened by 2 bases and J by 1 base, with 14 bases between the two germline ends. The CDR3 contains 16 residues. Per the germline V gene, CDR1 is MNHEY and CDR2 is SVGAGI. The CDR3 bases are TGTGCCAGCAGTTACCGCACAGGGAGGGGGAACACTGAAGCTTTCTTT. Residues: CASSYRTGRGNTEAFF.

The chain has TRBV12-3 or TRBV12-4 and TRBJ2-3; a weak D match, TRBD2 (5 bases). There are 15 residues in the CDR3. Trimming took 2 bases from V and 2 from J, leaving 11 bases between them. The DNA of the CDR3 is TGTGCCAGCAGTTTACTAGCTAAGATCACAGATACGCAGTATTTT. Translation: CASSLLAKITDTQYF.

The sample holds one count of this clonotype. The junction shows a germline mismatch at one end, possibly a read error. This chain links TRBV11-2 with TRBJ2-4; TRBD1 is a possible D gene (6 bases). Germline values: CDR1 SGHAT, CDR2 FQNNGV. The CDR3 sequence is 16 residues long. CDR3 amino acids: CVSSYQGWEAKNIQYF. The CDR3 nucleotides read TGTGTCAGCAGCTACCAGGGGTGGGAAGCCAAAAACATTCAGTACTTC.

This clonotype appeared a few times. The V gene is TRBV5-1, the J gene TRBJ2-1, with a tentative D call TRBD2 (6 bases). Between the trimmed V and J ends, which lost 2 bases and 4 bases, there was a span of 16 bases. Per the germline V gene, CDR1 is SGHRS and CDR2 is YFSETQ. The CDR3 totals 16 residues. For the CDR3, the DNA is TGCGCCAGCAGCTTATTGGAAGTAGCGGCGTACAATGAGCAGTTCTTC. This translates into CASSLLEVAAYNEQFF.